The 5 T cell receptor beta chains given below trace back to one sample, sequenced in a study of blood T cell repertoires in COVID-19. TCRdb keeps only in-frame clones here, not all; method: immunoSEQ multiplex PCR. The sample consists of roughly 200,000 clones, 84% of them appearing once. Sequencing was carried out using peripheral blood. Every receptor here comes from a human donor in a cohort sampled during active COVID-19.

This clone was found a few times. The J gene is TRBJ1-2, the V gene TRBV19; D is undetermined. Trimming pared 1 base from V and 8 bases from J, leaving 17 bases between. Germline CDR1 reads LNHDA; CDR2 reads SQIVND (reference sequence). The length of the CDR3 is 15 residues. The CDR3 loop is CASSIGNYGLGGYTF. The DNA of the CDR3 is TGTGCCAGTAGTATAGGAAACTACGGCCTTGGGGGCTACACCTTC.

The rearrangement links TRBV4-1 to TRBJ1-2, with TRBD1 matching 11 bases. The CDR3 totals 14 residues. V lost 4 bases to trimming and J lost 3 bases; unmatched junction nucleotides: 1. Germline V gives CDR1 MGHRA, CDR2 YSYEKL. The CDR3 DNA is TGCGCCAGCAGCCCGGGACAGGGGGACTATGGCTACACCTTC. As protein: CASSPGQGDYGYTF.

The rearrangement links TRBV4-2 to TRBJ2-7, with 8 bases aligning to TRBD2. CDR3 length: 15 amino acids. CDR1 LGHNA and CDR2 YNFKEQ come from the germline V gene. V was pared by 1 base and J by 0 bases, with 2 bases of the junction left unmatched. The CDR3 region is CASSQALAGSYEQYF. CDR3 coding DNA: TGTGCCAGCAGCCAAGCCCTAGCGGGCTCCTACGAGCAGTACTTC.

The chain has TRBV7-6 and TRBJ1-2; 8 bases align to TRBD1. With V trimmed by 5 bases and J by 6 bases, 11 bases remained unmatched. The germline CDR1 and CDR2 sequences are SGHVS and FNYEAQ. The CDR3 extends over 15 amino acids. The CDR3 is CASSPTMTGANGYTF. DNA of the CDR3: TGTGCCAGCAGCCCCACTATGACAGGGGCTAATGGCTACACCTTC.

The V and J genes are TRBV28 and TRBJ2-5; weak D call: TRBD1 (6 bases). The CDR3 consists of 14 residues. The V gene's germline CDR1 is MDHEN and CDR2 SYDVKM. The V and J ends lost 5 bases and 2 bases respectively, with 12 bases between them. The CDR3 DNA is TGTGCCAGCAGTCCCATACAGGGACAAGAGACCCAGTACTTC. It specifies CASSPIQGQETQYF.